The rows below give T cell receptor beta chains drawn from one sample of a study of shared clonotypes between healthy human individuals. Sequenced by immunoSEQ multiplex PCR; TCRdb stores in-frame clones only, minus some. The top ten clones hold roughly 1.2% of a sample with over a million clones, over 95% of them seen once. Sequencing was done on a sample of naive CD4+ T cells sorted from blood. Receptors were obtained from a young man in good health. CDR3s include the opening cysteine and the closing phenylalanine or tryptophan. The D gene is left open where the match is weak. Clone size is not always given. Where it is, it says once, few, many or a class for expanded clones.

clone_size	d_call	j_call	v_call	cdr3_aa	cdr3_nt
-	-	TRBJ2-3	TRBV5-4	CASSTFGRTSTDTQYF	TGTGCCAGCAGCACGTTCGGGCGGACTAGCACAGATACGCAGTATTTT
once	-	TRBJ1-3	TRBV29-1	CSVTGIGSGNTIYF	TGCAGCGTTACAGGGATTGGCTCTGGAAACACCATATATTTT
-	TRBD2	TRBJ2-5	TRBV9	CASSEGLAFQETQYF	TGTGCCAGCAGCGAGGGACTAGCCTTTCAAGAGACCCAGTACTTC
-	-	TRBJ2-2	TRBV4-2	CASSQESRVNTGELFF	TGTGCCAGCAGCCAAGAGTCGCGGGTGAACACCGGGGAGCTGTTTTTT
-	-	TRBJ2-4	TRBV10-3	CAISETGQAKNIQYF	TGTGCCATCAGTGAGACAGGGCAAGCCAAAAACATTCAGTACTTC
-	-	TRBJ2-7	TRBV9	CASSPTLPPYEQYF	TGTGCCAGCAGCCCAACCCTCCCTCCCTACGAGCAGTACTTC
-	-	TRBJ2-1	TRBV28	CASSLLWRQNNYNEQFF	TGTGCCAGCAGTTTATTGTGGAGGCAGAACAACTACAATGAGCAGTTCTTC
once	-	TRBJ1-5	TRBV7-8	CASSLARTSNQPQHF	TGTGCCAGCAGCTTAGCAAGGACTTCCAATCAGCCCCAGCATTTT
-	-	TRBJ1-1	TRBV9	CASSVVSGFAEAFF	TGTGCCAGCAGCGTAGTTTCGGGTTTCGCTGAAGCTTTCTTT
-	TRBD2	TRBJ2-1	TRBV28	CASRKRTSSYEQFF	TGTGCCAGCAGAAAACGGACTAGTAGCTATGAGCAGTTCTTC
few	TRBD2	TRBJ2-7	TRBV6-1	CASRERGDYEQYF	TGTGCCAGCCGGGAGCGGGGGGACTACGAGCAGTACTTC
-	-	TRBJ1-1	TRBV10-3	CAITRQAGNTEAFF	TGTGCCATCACTCGACAGGCGGGAAACACTGAAGCTTTCTTT
-	TRBD2	TRBJ2-3	TRBV5-6	CASSLESGASFF	TGTGCCAGCAGCTTGGAAAGCGGGGCGAGCTTTTTT
-	-	TRBJ2-7	TRBV7-2	CASSLVEGVIGEQYF	TGTGCCAGCAGCTTAGTAGAAGGGGTCATAGGCGAGCAGTACTTC
-	-	TRBJ1-2	TRBV7-8	CASSLGPEYYGYTF	TGTGCCAGCAGCTTAGGGCCAGAGTACTATGGCTACACCTTC
-	-	TRBJ1-5	TRBV19	CASSTSGSPNQPQHF	TGTGCCAGTAGTACCTCGGGAAGCCCCAATCAGCCCCAGCATTTT
-	TRBD1	TRBJ2-7	TRBV5-4	CASSSPGQGSHEQYF	TGTGCCAGCAGCTCTCCGGGACAGGGTTCCCACGAGCAGTACTTC
-	TRBD1	TRBJ2-7	TRBV25-1	CASSEYVGQGSEQYF	TGTGCCAGCAGTGAATATGTGGGACAGGGAAGCGAGCAGTACTTC
-	TRBD1	TRBJ2-3	TRBV5-5	CASSLQGLPSSTDTQYF	TGTGCCAGCAGCCTACAGGGGCTGCCTTCCTCCACAGATACGCAGTATTTT
-	TRBD2	TRBJ2-5	TRBV9	CASSVGGRGAFQETQYF	TGTGCCAGCAGCGTAGGAGGGAGGGGTGCATTCCAAGAGACCCAGTACTTC
-	TRBD1	TRBJ2-2	TRBV27	CASSPGTGNTGELFF	TGTGCCAGCAGTCCTGGGACAGGGAACACCGGGGAGCTGTTTTTT
-	TRBD2	TRBJ2-7	TRBV18	CASSPAAGGQYEQYF	TGTGCCAGCTCACCCGCCGCGGGAGGGCAATACGAGCAGTACTTC
-	-	TRBJ1-5	TRBV15	CATSVTRDRNQPQHF	TGTGCCACCAGCGTTACCCGCGACAGGAATCAGCCCCAGCATTTT
-	TRBD1	TRBJ2-2	TRBV5-1	CASSPGQGAFTGELFF	TGCGCCAGCAGCCCTGGACAGGGGGCTTTCACCGGGGAGCTGTTTTTT
-	-	TRBJ2-1	TRBV10-2	CASTDSPYNEQFF	TGCGCCAGCACTGACAGTCCCTACAATGAGCAGTTCTTC
-	TRBD2	TRBJ2-7	TRBV7-2	CASSPRGLAGVTEQYF	TGTGCCAGCAGCCCCCGCGGACTAGCGGGAGTAACCGAGCAGTACTTC
-	TRBD1	TRBJ2-1	TRBV5-1	CASTQTGGYNEQFF	TGCGCCAGCACCCAGACAGGGGGATACAATGAGCAGTTCTTC
once	TRBD1	TRBJ1-2	TRBV27	CASSPLPTGLTGYTF	TGTGCCAGCAGTCCACTGCCGACAGGGCTGACTGGCTACACCTTC
-	-	TRBJ1-1	TRBV28	CASNTGGTEAFF	TGTGCCAGCAATACGGGGGGCACTGAAGCTTTCTTT
-	-	TRBJ1-3	TRBV19	CASSIGSGNTIYF	TGTGCCAGTAGTATTGGATCGGGAAACACCATATATTTT
-	-	TRBJ2-2	TRBV7-2	CASSVDLRHTGELFF	TGTGCCAGCAGCGTTGACTTACGTCACACCGGGGAGCTGTTTTTT
-	-	TRBJ1-4	TRBV29-1	CSVVGGNEKLFF	TGCAGCGTTGTGGGTGGGAATGAAAAACTGTTTTTT
once	-	TRBJ1-5	TRBV19	CASSLPLAGVNQPQHF	TGTGCCAGTAGTCTCCCTTTGGCAGGGGTCAATCAGCCCCAGCATTTT
-	TRBD1	TRBJ1-1	TRBV14	CASSQETGNGVAFF	TGTGCCAGCAGCCAAGAGACAGGGAATGGCGTAGCTTTCTTT
-	-	TRBJ2-2	TRBV7-7	CASSRQPTNTGELFF	TGTGCCAGCAGCCGACAGCCAACGAACACCGGGGAGCTGTTTTTT
-	TRBD1	TRBJ1-5	TRBV2	CASTRGHQPQHF	TGTGCCAGCACCAGGGGGCATCAGCCCCAGCATTTT
-	TRBD2	TRBJ2-2	TRBV9	CASSLWTSGLSLTGELFF	TGTGCCAGCAGCCTCTGGACTAGCGGGTTGTCCCTAACCGGGGAGCTGTTTTTT
-	-	TRBJ1-4	TRBV11-2	CASSTIRDKAGEKLFF	TGTGCCAGCAGCACGATCCGGGACAAGGCGGGGGAAAAACTGTTTTTT
-	-	TRBJ1-1	TRBV7-3	CASSPEPYTEAFF	TGTGCCAGCAGCCCTGAACCATACACTGAAGCTTTCTTT
-	TRBD1	TRBJ1-1	TRBV2	CASRDRVSTEAFF	TGTGCCAGCAGGGACAGGGTCTCCACTGAAGCTTTCTTT
-	-	TRBJ2-7	TRBV6-5	CASSYTTPPRGGGQYF	TGTGCCAGCAGTTACACCACCCCTCCCAGGGGAGGGGGGCAGTACTTC
-	-	TRBJ2-1	TRBV7-8	CASSFGPSVSYNEQFF	TGTGCCAGCAGCTTTGGGCCTAGCGTTTCCTACAATGAGCAGTTCTTC
-	-	TRBJ2-7	TRBV5-4	CASSPESSYEQYF	TGTGCCAGCAGCCCCGAAAGCTCCTACGAGCAGTACTTC
-	-	TRBJ2-1	TRBV7-2	CASSPRTGSHSYNEQFF	TGTGCCAGCAGCCCGAGAACGGGATCCCACAGTTACAATGAGCAGTTCTTC
-	-	TRBJ2-7	TRBV5-1	CASSLFVTSFGTPTPHEQYF	TGCGCCAGCAGCTTGTTCGTCACCTCCTTTGGGACTCCAACCCCCCACGAGCAGTACTTC
-	TRBD1	TRBJ2-5	TRBV18	CASSPQGARETQYF	TGTGCCAGCTCACCACAGGGGGCCAGGGAGACCCAGTACTTC
-	-	TRBJ2-1	TRBV7-9	CASSLGELAESPRHNEQFF	TGTGCCAGCAGCTTAGGTGAACTAGCCGAGTCTCCCCGCCACAATGAGCAGTTCTTC
-	-	TRBJ2-1	TRBV19	CASSIVGVGSSYNEQFF	TGTGCCAGTAGTATCGTGGGTGTGGGGAGCTCCTACAATGAGCAGTTCTTC
-	-	TRBJ2-5	TRBV15	CATSRAVLTQETQYF	TGTGCCACCAGCAGAGCAGTACTCACCCAAGAGACCCAGTACTTC
-	-	TRBJ1-2	TRBV6-5	CASSNTGSTNYGYTF	TGTGCCAGCAGCAACACCGGGAGTACTAACTATGGCTACACCTTC
-	TRBD2	TRBJ2-1	TRBV6-1	CASIGTSAYNEQFF	TGTGCCAGCATAGGGACTAGCGCTTACAATGAGCAGTTCTTC
-	-	TRBJ1-2	TRBV6-1	CASTGDSNYGYTF	TGTGCCAGCACAGGGGATTCTAACTATGGCTACACCTTC
-	-	TRBJ2-5	TRBV19	CASIPSSPRSYQETQYF	TGTGCCAGTATCCCATCTAGCCCGCGGTCGTACCAAGAGACCCAGTACTTC
once	-	TRBJ2-7	TRBV19	CASSMPRGIYYEQYF	TGTGCCAGTAGTATGCCACGCGGGATCTACTACGAGCAGTACTTC
-	-	TRBJ2-7	TRBV5-5	CASSLSWAGDTYEQYF	TGTGCCAGCAGCTTGAGTTGGGCAGGGGATACCTACGAGCAGTACTTC